This T cell receptor beta chain was obtained from a study of blood T cell repertoires in COVID-19. Overall study context: Specimens from acute and convalescent COVID-19 originated in the United States, Italy and Spain.

Repertoires were generated with immunoSEQ multiplex PCR, while TCRdb's copy carries only in-frame clones and drops some. Of about 40,000 clones detected, under 80% appear once; the ten largest clones hold around a quarter. V lost 0 bases to trimming and J lost 6 bases; unmatched junction nucleotides: 10. There are 16 residues in the CDR3. Germline lookup yields CDR1 GTSNPN and CDR2 SVGIG (reference sequence). The rearrangement uses TRBV30 and TRBJ2-1; 8 nucleotides align to TRBD1. The sequence derives from a man older than 75 with acute or convalescent COVID-19. The specimen sequenced was peripheral blood. The CDR3 region has the DNA TGTGCCTGGAGTGTACAGCGGACAGGGATACCCAATGAGCAGTTCTTC. The encoded protein is CAWSVQRTGIPNEQFF.